A single sample is the source of the 17 T cell receptor beta chains below, sequenced in a study of T cell changes during pregnancy in multiple sclerosis. Profiling relied on immunoSEQ multiplex PCR, and the TCRdb table lists in-frame clones only, not all of them. This table has 55,000 to 85,000 clones, about 91% appearing once. Sequencing used peripheral blood, obtained after pregnancy. Source of these receptors: a female donor with multiple sclerosis, enrolled in a pregnancy study.

The sample holds a few counts of this clone. The J gene is TRBJ1-2, the V gene TRBV2, with D uncertain. The ends were cut back, 8 bases at V and 13 bases at J, with 14 bases in the middle. The CDR3 has 10 residues. Germline V CDR1 and CDR2: SNHLY, FYNNEI. CDR3 loop: CASGPRCCTF. CDR3 DNA sequence: TGTGCCAGCGGGCCCCGTTGCTGCACCTTC.

The rearrangement links TRBV11-2 to TRBJ2-1, with 9 nucleotides matching TRBD1. CDR1 and CDR2 from the germline V gene are SGHAT and FQNNGV. The CDR3 is 12 residues long. V lost 5 bases and J lost 10; bases outside the gene matches: 3. CDR3 sequence: CASSRDRGEQFF. The CDR3 DNA reads TGTGCCAGCAGCCGAGACAGGGGGGAGCAGTTCTTC.

The CDR3 loop is CASRESGSWDTEAFF. Here the CDR3 DNA reads TGCGCCAGCAGAGAAAGCGGCTCATGGGACACTGAAGCTTTCTTT. The chain employs TRBV5-1 and TRBJ1-1; D remains unclear. CDR3 length: 15 amino acids. Looked up from germline, CDR1 is SGHRS and CDR2 is YFSETQ. Between the trimmed V and J ends, which lost 5 bases and 3 bases, there was a span of 17 bases.

This clone was detected once. The rearrangement joins TRBV19 to TRBJ1-3; 7 bases are a match to TRBD1. This CDR3 is 14 amino acids long. Trimming removed 11 bases from V and 3 bases from J; junction bases left unmatched: 10. The germline gives CDR1 LNHDA, CDR2 SQIVND (reference sequence). The CDR3 nucleotides read TGTGCCTCAAAAATGGACAGGAATGGAAACACCATATATTTT. Encoded protein: CASKMDRNGNTIYF.

The V gene is TRBV30, the J gene TRBJ2-5; TRBD2 is a possible D gene (5 bases). V lost 3 bases, J lost 5 bases, and 13 bases lay in between. Germline-derived CDR1 and CDR2 are GTSNPN and SVGIG (reference sequence). The CDR3 is made up of 13 amino acids. Here the CDR3 DNA reads TGTGCCTGGAGCGCTAGGGAGTCCGAGACCCAGTACTTC. It is translated as CAWSARESETQYF.

The V gene is TRBV9, the J gene TRBJ2-3, with 14 bases aligning to TRBD2. V dropped 0 bases and J dropped 2; count of bases not matched to a gene: 5. This CDR3 is 18 amino acids long. The germline gives CDR1 SGDLS, CDR2 YYNGEE. The CDR3 DNA reads as TGTGCCAGCAGCGTAGGGTCGGGACTAGCGGGAGACACAGATACGCAGTATTTT. Amino acids: CASSVGSGLAGDTDTQYF.

As concerns this clone: The same CDR3 also results from other DNA sequences found in this sample. The chain joins TRBV9 to TRBJ1-2; TRBD1 aligns across 8 bases. Germline CDR1 is SGDLS and CDR2 is YYNGEE. J gave up 6 bases and V 2 bases, and 9 bases lay outside the gene matches. This CDR3 region has 15 residues. In DNA, the CDR3 is TGTGCCAGCAGCGTTCCGGCAGGGGGCTCACATGGCTACACCTTC. Encoded protein: CASSVPAGGSHGYTF.

This clone was recorded only once. V is TRBV7-8 and J is TRBJ2-2; 13 nucleotides match TRBD2. This CDR3 has 17 residues. Germline CDR1 reads SGHVS; CDR2 reads FQNEAQ. Losses at the gene ends were 5 bases for V and 1 base for J; bases not matched to a gene: 4. The CDR3 sequence is CASSRWTSGRNTGELFF. DNA for the CDR3: TGTGCCAGCAGCCGCTGGACTAGCGGGAGGAACACCGGGGAGCTGTTTTTT.

This clone was recorded many times. The V call is TRBV18, the J call TRBJ1-1, with D tentatively TRBD1 (5 bases). CDR3 length equals 13 residues. CDR1 and CDR2 from the germline V gene are KGHSH and LQKENI. The V end was cut by 2 bases, the J end by 7 bases, with 11 bases between. The CDR3 nucleotides read TGTGCCAGCTCACCAGGGGGGTACGTTGAAGCTTTCTTT. Translated: CASSPGGYVEAFF.

The chain recombines TRBV7-2 with TRBJ1-4; 7 bases are shared with TRBD1. Unmatched junction bases numbered 6, after V lost 4 bases and J lost 4 bases. The CDR3 extends over 15 amino acids. Germline CDR1 and CDR2: SGHTA and FQGNSA. CDR3 loop: CASSSTGTDNEKLFF. The CDR3 DNA reads as TGTGCCAGCAGCTCCACCGGGACAGATAATGAAAAACTGTTTTTT.

V is TRBV10-3 and J is TRBJ2-5; the D gene is possibly TRBD2 (5 bases). The V end was cut by 7 bases, the J end by 3 bases, with 12 bases between. This CDR3 contains 13 residues. The germline gives CDR1 ENHRY, CDR2 SYGVKD. The DNA for the CDR3 is TGTGCCATCACTGGGAGCCACGAAGAGACCCAGTACTTC. This sequence encodes CAITGSHEETQYF.

V and J are TRBV6-1 and TRBJ1-3; 7 nucleotides align to TRBD1. The CDR3 has 14 residues. Germline-derived CDR1 and CDR2 are MNHNS and SASEGT. J was trimmed by 0 bases and V by 5 bases; bases with no gene match: 1. CDR3 sequence (DNA): TGTGCCAGCAGTACAGGGGACTCTGGAAACACCATATATTTT. Its translation: CASSTGDSGNTIYF.

The V and J genes are TRBV13 and TRBJ1-1; possibly TRBD1 for D (5 bases). This CDR3 region has 16 residues. Trimming stripped 6 bases from V and 3 bases from J, with 20 bases between. CDR1 PRHDT and CDR2 FYEKMQ come from the germline V gene (reference sequence). CDR3 loop: CASRRIGRGGHTEAFF. The CDR3 nucleotides are TGTGCCAGCAGAAGAATTGGACGGGGGGGACACACTGAAGCTTTCTTT.

The gene calls are TRBV25-1 and TRBJ2-3; 7 bases fit TRBD1. The ends lost 7 bases at V and 5 bases at J; junction bases unmatched: 9. This CDR3 region has 14 residues. Germline loops: CDR1 MGHDK, CDR2 SYGVNS. The CDR3 DNA sequence: TGTGCCAGCATTCCCGACAGGGACAAAGATACGCAGTATTTT. Its protein is CASIPDRDKDTQYF.

V usage is TRBV11-2 and J usage is TRBJ2-7; the D gene is possibly TRBD2 (5 bases). Trimming took off 4 bases at V and 6 bases at J, with 13 bases between the two ends. The V gene's germline CDR1 is SGHAT and CDR2 FQNNGV. CDR3 length equals 13 residues. Here the CDR3 DNA reads TGTGCCAGCAGCTCATGGGGTCGGGGCGAGCAGTACTTC. It specifies CASSSWGRGEQYF. Looking up the rest from reference TRBV11-2 and TRBJ2-7 gives the full variable domain: EAGVAQSPRYKIIEKRQSVAFWCNPISGHATLYWYQQILGQGPKLLIQFQNNGVVDDSQLPKDRFSAERLKGVDSTLKIQPAKLEDSAVYLCASSSWGRGEQYFGPGTRLTVT.

This chain links TRBV4-1 with TRBJ2-7; 9 bases fit TRBD1. Germline V gene sequence: CDR1 MGHRA, CDR2 YSYEKL. J lost 3 bases, V lost 4 bases, and 7 bases had no gene match. This CDR3 contains 15 residues. CDR3 DNA: TGCGCCAGCAGCCTCCGTCTGGGACAGGGCTACGAGCAGTACTTC. It yields the protein CASSLRLGQGYEQYF.

This chain connects TRBV2 to TRBJ2-7; 10 bases are shared with TRBD1. Germline values: CDR1 SNHLY, CDR2 FYNNEI. V was clipped by 3 bases and J by 6 bases; unmatched bases: 8. The CDR3 loop spans 15 amino acids. This chain's CDR3 is CASSDFRQGALEQYF. The CDR3, as DNA: TGTGCCAGCAGTGATTTTAGACAGGGGGCACTCGAGCAGTACTTC.